This TCR beta chain was documented in a study of cytomegalovirus exposure and HLA in healthy donors. As regards this clone: Its matching antigen is unknown.

Study-level points and caveats: Specific recognition of CMV antigens was confirmed in vitro for a few chains (all CMV-associated). Sequences of the TCR beta chain were said to predict the HLA-A and HLA-B alleles of most subjects accurately. According to the study, roughly 160 TCR beta chains were cytomegalovirus-associated.

Primers: 60 Vbeta forward and 13 Jbeta reverse. Sequenced by immunoSEQ multiplex PCR; TCRdb stores in-frame clones only, minus some. Seen here are about 110,000 clones, 55% to 75% observed once, and the top ten hold 5.4%. The donors comprised healthy bone marrow donors. The sequence was collected from a woman aged 65 to 85 in good health and CMV-seropositive. The sample comprised PBMCs.

The CDR3 nucleotides are TGTGCCAGCGCCCTCGGGGGGTTGAACTATGGCTACACCTTC. Encoded protein: CASALGGLNYGYTF. The rearrangement uses TRBV6-1 and TRBJ1-2, with D maybe TRBD1 (5 bases). Trimming cost V 8 bases and J 2 bases, with 15 bases left between them. The CDR3 consists of 14 residues. In germline, CDR1 is MNHNS, CDR2 SASEGT.